A selection of T cell receptor beta chains follows, all from one sample in a study of T cell responses to AZD1222 COVID-19 vaccine. Produced via immunoSEQ multiplex PCR; TCRdb's table is partial and in-frame only. Of 86,000 or so clones in the sample, about 88% are singletons; the top ten hold approximately 3%. The sequences come from peripheral blood, collected on day 0 of AZD1222 vaccination. The receptors here all came from an adult in good health. Each CDR3 is given with its conserved first and last residue. A D gene is named only where the DNA matches it firmly. Rows may omit the clone size; those that give it use once, few, many or a size class.

- | - | TRBJ1-1 | 14 | TRBV3-1/TRBV3-2 | TGTGCCAGCAGCCAGCCCCCCACCAACACTGAAGCTTTCTTT | CASSQPPTNTEAFF
- | - | TRBJ1-1 | 13 | TRBV7-9 | TGTGCCAGCAGCTTAATGGGGGACACTGAAGCTTTCTTT | CASSLMGDTEAFF
- | TRBD2 | TRBJ2-1 | 21 | TRBV5-1 | TGCGCCAGCAGCTTGCCAGTGGGGGCGGGAGGAGATAGACGCTCCTACAATGAGCAGTTCTTC | CASSLPVGAGGDRRSYNEQFF
- | - | TRBJ2-2 | 15 | TRBV24-1 | TGTGCCACCGGTCCCGGGACTCTGAACACCGGGGAGCTGTTTTTT | CATGPGTLNTGELFF
- | - | TRBJ1-6 | 13 | TRBV9 | TGTGCCAGCAGCGTAGAGTATAATTCACCCCTCCACTTT | CASSVEYNSPLHF
- | - | TRBJ1-1 | 13 | TRBV6-5 | TGTGCCAGCAGTTACGGGGGTACCACTGAAGCTTTCTTT | CASSYGGTTEAFF
- | - | TRBJ1-1 | 14 | TRBV10-1 | TGCGCCAGCAGTACAGGACAGAGGAACACTGAAGCTTTCTTT | CASSTGQRNTEAFF
- | - | TRBJ1-2 | 13 | TRBV6-5 | TGTGCCAGCGTCACGTCTGGGATTGAGGGCTACACCTTC | CASVTSGIEGYTF
once | - | TRBJ1-5 | 15 | TRBV2 | TGTGCCAGCAGTGAAGGGACCCCCGGATATCAGCCCCAGCATTTT | CASSEGTPGYQPQHF
- | - | TRBJ1-2 | 16 | TRBV27 | TGTGCCAGCAGTCCCTTGACCGTGGGAGCTAACTATGGCTACACCTTC | CASSPLTVGANYGYTF
- | - | TRBJ2-7 | 12 | TRBV28 | TGTGCCAGCGGATCAGGGGACTACGAGCAGTACTTC | CASGSGDYEQYF
- | - | TRBJ1-1 | 15 | TRBV19 | TGTGCCAGTAGTATAGCGAGGGGGGCGAACACTGAAGCTTTCTTT | CASSIARGANTEAFF
- | - | TRBJ1-3 | 14 | TRBV19 | TGTGCCAGTAGTAATCCAACTGGCGGAAACACCATATATTTT | CASSNPTGGNTIYF
- | - | TRBJ2-1 | 14 | TRBV4-1 | TGCGCCAGCAGCCCCCCCTTTGGGGGCGAAAGGCCGTTCTTC | CASSPPFGGERPFF
- | - | TRBJ1-3 | 12 | TRBV29-1 | TGCAGCGTCGGGACTGTAGGAAACACCATATATTTT | CSVGTVGNTIYF
once | - | TRBJ2-5 | 15 | TRBV21-1 | TGTGCCAGCAGCACCAGCGGGGCTCCGTCGAAGACCCAGTACTTC | CASSTSGAPSKTQYF
- | TRBD1 | TRBJ2-3 | 15 | TRBV5-1 | TGCGCCAGCAGCTTAGGGCAGGGGGCCTTAGATACGCAGTATTTT | CASSLGQGALDTQYF
- | - | TRBJ1-2 | 13 | TRBV27 | TGTGCCAGCAGTTCGCTGGACAGCTATGGCTACACCTTC | CASSSLDSYGYTF
- | - | TRBJ1-3 | 14 | TRBV16 | TGTGCCAGCAGCCAAGGGGCTCGAGGAAACACCATATATTTT | CASSQGARGNTIYF
- | TRBD1 | TRBJ1-5 | 17 | TRBV28 | TGTGCCAGCAACCAATGGGACAGGGGCAATAGCAATCAGCCCCAGCATTTT | CASNQWDRGNSNQPQHF
- | - | TRBJ2-7 | 15 | TRBV11-3 | TGTGCCAGCAGCCCCGGAGGAAGAAGCTCCTACGAGCAGTACTTC | CASSPGGRSSYEQYF
- | TRBD2 | TRBJ2-3 | 14 | TRBV6-5 | TGTGCCAGCAGGAAGCGGGGGGGCACAGATACGCAGTATTTT | CASRKRGGTDTQYF
- | TRBD1 | TRBJ1-2 | 14 | TRBV5-4 | TGTGCCAGCAGCCCGGAGGGACAGAACTATGGCTACACCTTC | CASSPEGQNYGYTF
- | - | TRBJ2-2 | 12 | TRBV12-3/TRBV12-4 | TGTGCCAGCCTGGACGTCACCGGGGAGCTGTTTTTT | CASLDVTGELFF
- | - | TRBJ1-2 | 12 | TRBV6-4 | TGTGCCAGCAGTGACAGGGGCTATGGCTACACCTTC | CASSDRGYGYTF
- | - | TRBJ1-1 | 15 | TRBV9 | TGTGCCAGCAGCGTAGGGATGAGTTGGAACACTGAAGCTTTCTTT | CASSVGMSWNTEAFF
- | TRBD1 | TRBJ1-2 | 17 | TRBV28 | TGTGCCAGCAGTCCCTCGGGACAGGGAATCGGGGGGCATGGCTACACCTTC | CASSPSGQGIGGHGYTF
- | - | TRBJ1-1 | 15 | TRBV3-1/TRBV3-2 | TGTGCCAGCAGCCCCTCCCCTGAGGGGCACACTGAAGCTTTCTTT | CASSPSPEGHTEAFF
- | - | TRBJ1-5 | 14 | TRBV7-8 | TGTGCCAGCAGCCCGGGGGGTTTCAATCAGCCCCAGCATTTT | CASSPGGFNQPQHF
- | - | TRBJ1-1 | 13 | TRBV28 | TGTGCCAGCAGTCTGCGGATGAACACTGAAGCTTTCTTT | CASSLRMNTEAFF
- | TRBD2 | TRBJ2-5 | 15 | TRBV29-1 | TGCAGCGTTGCCCCGACTAGCGGGAGCGGGGAGACCCAGTACTTC | CSVAPTSGSGETQYF
- | - | TRBJ2-7 | 15 | TRBV6-5 | TGTGCCACCACTACAGAGGAATTTCCCTCCTACGAGCAGTACTTC | CATTTEEFPSYEQYF
once | - | TRBJ1-2 | 14 | TRBV5-5 | TGTGCCAGCAGCCCAGGACAGAACGAGTATGGCTACACCTTC | CASSPGQNEYGYTF
- | - | TRBJ2-3 | 14 | TRBV5-5 | TGTGCCAGCACCGGCCGGCTGGGTACAGATACGCAGTATTTT | CASTGRLGTDTQYF
once | - | TRBJ2-2 | 12 | TRBV6-5 | TGTGCCAGCAGTCAGAACACCGGGGAGCTGTTTTTT | CASSQNTGELFF
- | TRBD2 | TRBJ2-2 | 16 | TRBV18 | TGTGCCAGCTCACCAGCAAGCGGGAAGAACACCGGGGAGCTGTTTTTT | CASSPASGKNTGELFF
- | TRBD1 | TRBJ2-3 | 14 | TRBV6-5 | TGTGCCAGCAGTTCGACAGGGACCACAGATACGCAGTATTTT | CASSSTGTTDTQYF
- | - | TRBJ2-7 | 13 | TRBV2 | TGTGCCAGCAGTGGAGGGGGATCCTACGAGCAGTACTTC | CASSGGGSYEQYF
- | - | TRBJ2-1 | 15 | TRBV5-1 | TGCGCCAGCAGCCCGGCAGATACTAGCCCCAATGAGCAGTTCTTC | CASSPADTSPNEQFF
once | - | TRBJ1-1 | 17 | TRBV2 | TGTGCCAGCAGTGAGGTGGGCTATTTAAGGGTGAACACTGAAGCTTTCTTT | CASSEVGYLRVNTEAFF
few | TRBD1 | TRBJ1-1 | 14 | TRBV5-6 | TGTGCCAGCAGCTGGGACAGGGTGAACACTGAAGCTTTCTTT | CASSWDRVNTEAFF
- | - | TRBJ2-1 | 11 | TRBV3-1/TRBV3-2 | TGTGCCAGTGGTGGATACAATGAGCAGTTCTTC | CASGGYNEQFF
- | TRBD2 | TRBJ2-3 | 15 | TRBV28 | TGTGCCAGCACCCTCCCCCGGGAGCGGGGAGATACGCAGTATTTT | CASTLPRERGDTQYF
- | - | TRBJ2-5 | 15 | TRBV6-2/TRBV6-3 | TGTGCCAGCAGTTACGTCGGGCTCCCACAAGAGACCCAGTACTTC | CASSYVGLPQETQYF
once | TRBD1 | TRBJ1-3 | 18 | TRBV5-1 | TGCGCCAGCAGCTACAAACCGGGACAGGGGGCGGAAGGAAACACCATATATTTT | CASSYKPGQGAEGNTIYF
- | - | TRBJ1-3 | 14 | TRBV28 | TGTGCCAGCAGTGTATGGACTGCGGGAAACACCATATATTTT | CASSVWTAGNTIYF
- | TRBD1 | TRBJ2-7 | 14 | TRBV18 | TGTGCCAGCTCAAGAGGGGACAGGGTCAACGAGCAGTACTTC | CASSRGDRVNEQYF
- | - | TRBJ2-1 | 11 | TRBV12-3/TRBV12-4 | TGTGCCAGCAGGAATTTGCATGAGCAGTTCTTC | CASRNLHEQFF
- | - | TRBJ1-1 | 11 | TRBV7-8 | TGTGCCAGCAGGGGTGTGGCTGAAGCTTTCTTT | CASRGVAEAFF
- | TRBD2 | TRBJ2-5 | 17 | TRBV13 | TGTGCCAGCAGCGCAGGACTAGCCGGGGGGCTAGGAGAGACCCAGTACTTC | CASSAGLAGGLGETQYF
- | TRBD1 | TRBJ1-1 | 13 | TRBV18 | TGTGCCAGCCGTAGGGACAGGGACAATGAAGCTTTCTTT | CASRRDRDNEAFF
- | TRBD1 | TRBJ1-6 | 17 | TRBV28 | TGTGCCAGCAGTTCAACGGGACAGAGTCATGGAGGGTCACCCCTCCACTTT | CASSSTGQSHGGSPLHF
- | - | TRBJ1-1 | 16 | TRBV7-8 | TGTGCCAGCAGCCCACAGGACAGCAGAATGAACACTGAAGCTTTCTTT | CASSPQDSRMNTEAFF
- | TRBD1 | TRBJ1-6 | 18 | TRBV6-2/TRBV6-3 | TGTGCCAGCAGTTACCCCACGGACAGGGGACTTAATAATTCACCCCTCCACTTT | CASSYPTDRGLNNSPLHF
- | TRBD1 | TRBJ1-6 | 16 | TRBV5-4 | TGTGCCAGCAGACCGACAGGGGGCACGAATAATTCACCCCTCCACTTT | CASRPTGGTNNSPLHF
once | TRBD2 | TRBJ2-1 | 16 | TRBV3-1/TRBV3-2 | TGTGCCAGCAGCCAAGTGTCTAGCGGAGCCTACAATGAGCAGTTCTTC | CASSQVSSGAYNEQFF
- | - | TRBJ2-7 | 14 | TRBV5-1 | TGCGCCAGCAGCTGGACCGGGACGGACTACGAGCAGTACTTC | CASSWTGTDYEQYF
- | - | TRBJ2-6 | 15 | TRBV6-5 | TGTGCCAGCAGACCTGAGAGCTCTGGGGCCAACGTCCTGACTTTC | CASRPESSGANVLTF
- | TRBD2 | TRBJ2-3 | 18 | TRBV4-1 | TGCGCCAGCAGCCAAGCGCGGCTAGCGGGGGGGCCCACAGATACGCAGTATTTT | CASSQARLAGGPTDTQYF